Following are 30 T cell receptor beta chains from one sample sequenced in a study of T cells in Graves' hyperthyroidism and ophthalmopathy. There were TCR beta CDR3 regions amplified from RNA transcripts. First-round RT-PCR with HTBI primers amplified the TCR CDR3 region. Each CDR3 protein gets one entry after TCRdb re-called the multiplex PCR reads with MiXCR. The repertoire has hundreds of thousands of distinct CDR3 sequences, about 20% of them found once; the top ten carry 47%. Sequencing input: blood. The receptors shown here come from a man in his forties with Graves' ophthalmopathy.

This clonotype was counted between two and nine times. This chain links TRBV12-5 with TRBJ1-1; D unclear. The CDR3 runs 13 residues. V dropped 7 bases and J dropped 7 bases, with 16 bases sitting between them. Per germline, CDR1 LGHNT and CDR2 FRNRAP. CDR3 amino acids: CASAPSVGVEAFF. The CDR3 region has the DNA TGTGCTAGTGCCCCGTCCGTCGGTGTTGAAGCTTTCTTT.

This clonotype was seen repeatedly, ten times or more. The V gene is TRBV12-5, the J gene TRBJ2-1; no reliable D call. Germline V gives CDR1 LGHNT, CDR2 FRNRAP. V lost 0 bases, J lost 9 bases, and 9 bases lay in between. The CDR3 sequence is 13 residues long. Written as DNA, the CDR3 is TGTGCTAGTGGTTTGGTACAGCGTGGTGAGCAGTTCTTC. Translation gives CASGLVQRGEQFF.

In its sample, this clonotype was seen many times. CDR3 in DNA: TGTGCCAGCAGTTCACAGGGGGGTAATTATGGCTACACCTTC. Translating gives CASSSQGGNYGYTF. V and J are TRBV28 and TRBJ1-2, with 8 bases identical to TRBD1. The CDR3 runs 14 residues. Germline CDR1 reads MDHEN; CDR2 reads SYDVKM. With 4 bases clipped from V and 5 bases from J, the junction kept 6 bases outside the gene matches.

This clonotype occurred many times. This chain joins TRBV20-1 and TRBJ2-3, with TRBD2 matching over 10 bases. Unmatched junction bases numbered 13, after V lost 3 bases and J lost 4 bases. Per the germline V gene, CDR1 is DFQATT and CDR2 is SNEGSKA (reference sequence). The CDR3 has 17 residues. CDR3 DNA: TGCAGTGCTAGCCCCAACGAAGCAGCGGGGGGGCCAGATACGCAGTATTTT. Its protein is CSASPNEAAGGPDTQYF.

The V and J genes are TRBV20-1 and TRBJ2-1, with a weak D call TRBD2 (7 bases). This CDR3 contains 15 residues. V dropped 1 base and J dropped 6 bases, with 16 bases sitting between them. Germline V gene data show CDR1 as DFQATT and CDR2 as SNEGSKA (reference sequence). The CDR3 protein is CSARGLGGAFNEQFF. CDR3 bases: TGCAGTGCTAGAGGTTTAGGGGGGGCCTTCAATGAGCAGTTCTTC.

This clonotype showed up many times. The chain links TRBV3-1 to TRBJ1-5, with 9 bases lining up with TRBD1. Trimming took 5 bases from V and 6 from J; bases not matched to a gene: 5. The CDR3 has 14 amino acids. CDR1 is LGHDT and CDR2 is YNNKEL in the germline V gene (reference sequence). The CDR3 DNA reads as TGTGCCAGCAGCTCGCTGGACAGGGGTCAGCCCCAGCATTTT. This encodes CASSSLDRGQPQHF.

Regarding this clonotype: One base away lies a much larger clone, so this may be a sequencing read error. V usage is TRBV20-1 and J usage is TRBJ2-5; 7 bases match TRBD2. The CDR3 is made up of 15 amino acids. After removal of 4 bases from V and 7 bases from J, the junction contained 15 bases not matched to a gene. CDR1 and CDR2 from the germline V gene are DFQATT and SNEGSKA (reference sequence). The CDR3, as DNA: TGCAGTGCTAAGCGGCTAGCTCTCTGGGGGGGGACCCAGTACTTC. Translated, it gives CSAKRLALWGGTQYF.

This clonotype was seen a few times. The chain joins TRBV18 to TRBJ2-1; a weak D match, TRBD2 (5 bases). CDR3 size: 16 residues. V was pared by 3 bases and J by 1 base, with 13 bases between. Germline V gene lookup returns CDR1 KGHSH and CDR2 LQKENI. CDR3: CASSPRPGSSYNEQFF. In DNA, the CDR3 is TGTGCCAGCTCACCGCGCCCGGGATCTTCCTACAATGAGCAGTTCTTC.

This clonotype was seen only a few times. The chain employs TRBV9 and TRBJ2-3; 7 bases line up with TRBD1. From germline, CDR1 is SGDLS and CDR2 YYNGEE. J was trimmed by 2 bases and V by 0 bases; bases with no gene match: 9. The CDR3 sequence is 17 residues long. The CDR3: CASSVATGQIFTDTQYF. CDR3 bases: TGTGCCAGCAGCGTAGCGACGGGACAGATATTCACAGATACGCAGTATTTT.

The chain joins TRBV11-2 to TRBJ2-5, with TRBD2 identical over 11 bases. The V segment lost 1 base and the J segment 5 bases; nucleotides outside the gene matches: 9. CDR1 is SGHAT and CDR2 is FQNNGV in the germline V gene. The CDR3 has 17 amino acids. For the CDR3, the DNA is TGTGCCAGCAGCTTAGGGGCTAGCGGGGGGAAAAGGGAGACCCAGTACTTC. Translation gives CASSLGASGGKRETQYF.

To note about this clonotype: A much more abundant neighbour one base away suggests this may be a read error. The rearrangement joins TRBV7-3 to TRBJ2-1, with D perhaps matching TRBD2 (6 bases). V dropped 1 base and J dropped 10 bases, with 17 bases sitting between them. The CDR3 has 15 amino acids. The germline CDR1 and CDR2 sequences are SGHTA and FQGTGA. The CDR3 is CASSLKFGGAPEQFF. The CDR3 DNA reads TGTGCCAGCAGCTTAAAGTTCGGCGGGGCCCCGGAGCAGTTCTTC.

V is TRBV27 and J is TRBJ2-4; D call uncertain. V shed 1 base and J shed 1 base, with 5 bases lying between them. This CDR3 spans 14 amino acids. The germline gives CDR1 MNHEY, CDR2 SMNVEV (reference sequence). The CDR3 protein is CASSLFGAKNIQYF. The CDR3 DNA follows: TGTGCCAGCAGTTTATTCGGGGCCAAAAACATTCAGTACTTC.

The V and J genes are TRBV5-1 and TRBJ1-5; D not resolved. The CDR3 consists of 14 residues. The germline V gene has CDR1 SGHRS and CDR2 YFSETQ. Trimming removed 0 bases from V and 10 bases from J, with 14 bases in between. In DNA, the CDR3 is TGCGCCAGCAGCTTGGCCGCGGATGTGAGCCCCCAGCATTTT. Its protein is CASSLAADVSPQHF.

The rearrangement uses TRBV30 and TRBJ2-3; 7 bases align to TRBD2. V shed 2 bases and J 5 bases; nucleotides not matched to a gene: 16. The CDR3 extends over 17 amino acids. The germline CDR1 and CDR2 sequences are GTSNPN and SVGIG (reference sequence). The CDR3, as DNA: TGTGCCTGGAGTCATTCTATGGCTAGCGGTTTTGAAGATACGCAGTATTTT. Its translation is CAWSHSMASGFEDTQYF.

In its sample, this clonotype was seen a few times. The chain combines TRBV18 with TRBJ2-6; no definite D call. Per germline, CDR1 KGHSH and CDR2 LQKENI. The V and J ends lost 3 bases and 0 bases respectively, with 15 bases between them. The CDR3 runs to 18 residues. In DNA form, the CDR3 reads TGTGCCAGCTCACCTAGTTTAACAGAGATCTCTGGGGCCAACGTCCTGACTTTC. It translates to CASSPSLTEISGANVLTF.

V and J are TRBV2 and TRBJ2-7, with a tentative D call TRBD1 (6 bases). The CDR3 contains 14 residues. CDR1 is SNHLY and CDR2 is FYNNEI in the germline V gene. V was cut by 7 bases and J by 7 bases, with 20 bases left in between. This CDR3 is CASTRTAPFLEQYF. The CDR3 DNA reads as TGTGCCAGCACCCGGACAGCGCCCTTTCTGGAGCAGTACTTC.

In this sample, this clonotype turned up a few times. The chain uses TRBV29-1 and TRBJ1-1; 8 bases are shared with TRBD1. The germline V gene has CDR1 SQVTM and CDR2 ANQGSEA. Losses at the gene ends were 7 bases for V and 0 bases for J; bases not matched to a gene: 4. This CDR3 is built from 13 residues. This chain's CDR3 is CSATTGVNTEAFF. The CDR3 DNA is TGCAGCGCCACGACAGGGGTGAACACTGAAGCTTTCTTT.

The rearrangement joins TRBV11-2 to TRBJ2-1; 10 nucleotides align to TRBD2. V shed 6 bases and J 8 bases; nucleotides not matched to a gene: 10. From germline, CDR1 is SGHAT and CDR2 FQNNGV. The CDR3 sequence is 15 residues long. CDR3 sequence (DNA): TGTGCCAGCAGTCTGGCTAGCGGGAGAGGGCATGAGCAGTTCTTC. It yields the protein CASSLASGRGHEQFF. Combining the CDR3 with reference TRBV11-2 and TRBJ2-1 gives the whole variable domain EAGVAQSPRYKIIEKRQSVAFWCNPISGHATLYWYQQILGQGPKLLIQFQNNGVVDDSQLPKDRFSAERLKGVDSTLKIQPAKLEDSAVYLCASSLASGRGHEQFFGPGTRLTVL.

The sample holds many counts of this clonotype. The rearrangement uses TRBV11-1 and TRBJ2-7, with 12 bases matching TRBD2. Germline CDR1 and CDR2: SGHAT and FQDESV (reference sequence). The CDR3 has 14 residues. V was clipped by 6 bases and J by 5 bases; unmatched bases: 5. Written as DNA, the CDR3 is TGTGCCAGCAGACAGGGACTAGCGGGTAACGAGCAGTACTTC. Protein product: CASRQGLAGNEQYF.

The sample holds many counts of this clonotype. J is TRBJ2-7 and V is TRBV27; TRBD1 is a possible D gene (6 bases). V was trimmed by 2 bases and J by 5 bases, leaving 13 bases between them. Germline CDR1 MNHEY, CDR2 SMNVEV (reference sequence). The CDR3 is 14 amino acids. The DNA for the CDR3 is TGTGCCAGCAGTTTACAGCCCTACAGGGACGAGCAGTACTTC. Translation gives CASSLQPYRDEQYF.

This clonotype was detected a few times. The V and J genes are TRBV6-5 and TRBJ1-2, with D perhaps matching TRBD1 (6 bases). In germline, CDR1 is MNHEY, CDR2 SVGAGI. The CDR3 totals 14 residues. Trimming cost V 3 bases and J 1 base, with 9 bases left between them. The CDR3 DNA follows: TGTGCCAGCAGTTATGGACAGCTTAACTATGGCTACACCTTC. Amino acid sequence: CASSYGQLNYGYTF.

The sample holds a few counts of this clonotype. V is TRBV29-1 and J is TRBJ1-1; D remains ambiguous. The CDR3 is 13 residues long. Per the germline V gene, CDR1 is SQVTM and CDR2 is ANQGSEA. Deletions cut 4 bases from V and 5 bases from J, with 14 bases between. CDR3 residues: CSVAGKFGTEAFF. The CDR3 DNA sequence: TGCAGCGTTGCCGGGAAGTTCGGGACTGAAGCTTTCTTT.

This clonotype was observed a handful of times. The V gene is TRBV6-1, the J gene TRBJ2-5, with 9 bases aligning to TRBD2. Germline lookup yields CDR1 MNHNS and CDR2 SASEGT. The V gene end was trimmed by 8 bases and the J gene end by 4 bases; junction bases not matched to a gene: 8. CDR3 size: 14 residues. CDR3 loop: CASQLAGSVETQYF. The CDR3 DNA reads TGTGCCAGCCAGCTAGCGGGAAGTGTAGAGACCCAGTACTTC.

This clonotype was detected ten times or more. The gene calls are TRBV11-1 and TRBJ2-5, with 11 bases aligning to TRBD2. V gave up 1 base and J gave up 2 bases; unmatched junction bases: 3. The CDR3 contains 16 residues. Germline V gives CDR1 SGHAT, CDR2 FQDESV (reference sequence). The CDR3 loop reads CASSLGVAGGQETQYF. The CDR3 DNA is TGTGCCAGCAGCTTAGGTGTAGCGGGGGGGCAAGAGACCCAGTACTTC.

V and J are TRBV10-3 and TRBJ2-7; no clear D gene. CDR1 is ENHRY, CDR2 SYGVKD, per germline. The CDR3 loop spans 13 amino acids. The V gene lost 6 bases and the J gene lost 0 bases, with 9 bases spanning the gap. The CDR3 spells CAIRNPISYEQYF. In DNA form, the CDR3 reads TGTGCCATCAGAAACCCAATCTCCTACGAGCAGTACTTC.

This clonotype has a count of ten or more. The chain is built from TRBV12-3 or TRBV12-4 and TRBJ1-1; D is perhaps TRBD1 (5 bases). The germline V and J ends were trimmed by 6 bases and 3 bases, with 14 bases remaining between them. The CDR3 runs 14 residues. The CDR3, as DNA: TGTGCCAGCAGCACAGGACTACGTTACACTGAAGCTTTCTTT. It encodes CASSTGLRYTEAFF.

This clonotype was seen only a few times. The chain employs TRBV5-1 and TRBJ1-1; tentative D call: TRBD1 (5 bases). The germline V gene encodes CDR1 SGHRS and CDR2 YFSETQ. V lost 2 bases and J lost 1, with 15 bases in between. The CDR3 covers 16 residues. CDR3 residues: CASSFAPVGENTEAFF. The CDR3 nucleotides are TGCGCCAGCAGCTTCGCCCCGGTGGGGGAGAACACTGAAGCTTTCTTT.

To note about this clonotype: Given a much more abundant clone one base away, this may be a read error. The chain joins TRBV28 to TRBJ1-2; no clear D. Germline V lookup: CDR1 MDHEN, CDR2 SYDVKM. CDR3 size: 12 residues. CDR3: CACSLANYGYTF. Here the CDR3 DNA reads TGTGCCTGCAGTTTGGCTAACTATGGCTACACCTTC.

This clonotype occurred a few times. This chain uses TRBV10-2 with TRBJ2-5, with D perhaps TRBD1 (6 bases). CDR1 WSHSY and CDR2 SAAADI come from the germline V gene. V dropped 6 bases and J dropped 5 bases, with 13 bases sitting between them. The CDR3 spans 13 residues. CDR3 amino acids: CASSTHREETQYF. In DNA, the CDR3 is TGCGCCAGCAGCACCCACAGGGAGGAGACCCAGTACTTC.

Worth noting for this clonotype: This clone may be a read error of a much larger clone one base away. This chain joins TRBV12-3 or TRBV12-4 and TRBJ1-5; 10 bases line up with TRBD1. V was pared by 8 bases and J by 2 bases, with 9 bases of the junction left unmatched. This CDR3 has 16 amino acids. The CDR3 sequence is CASGRRTGGGNQPQHF. The CDR3 DNA reads as TGTGCCAGCGGTAGACGGACAGGGGGAGGCAATCAGCCCCAGCATTTT.